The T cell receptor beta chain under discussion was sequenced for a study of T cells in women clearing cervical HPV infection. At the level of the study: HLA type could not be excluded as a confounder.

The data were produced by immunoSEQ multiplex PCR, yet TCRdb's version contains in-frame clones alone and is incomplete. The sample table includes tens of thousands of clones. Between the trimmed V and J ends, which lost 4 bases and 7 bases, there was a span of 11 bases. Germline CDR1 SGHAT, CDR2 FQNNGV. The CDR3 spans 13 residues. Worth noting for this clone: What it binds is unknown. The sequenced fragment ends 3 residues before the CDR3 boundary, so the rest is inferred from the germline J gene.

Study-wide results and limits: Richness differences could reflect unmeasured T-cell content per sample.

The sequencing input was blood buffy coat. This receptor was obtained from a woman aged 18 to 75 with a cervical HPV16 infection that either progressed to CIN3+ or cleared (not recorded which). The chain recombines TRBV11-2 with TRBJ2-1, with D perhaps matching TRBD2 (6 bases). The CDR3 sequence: CASSSRLVNEQFF. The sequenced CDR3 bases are TGTGCCAGCAGCTCCAGACTAGTAAATGAG.